Sequencing of this TCR beta chain was carried out in a study of post-analysis software for immune sequencing data. Study overall: Included among the disease courses, which were recorded for the cohort, were relapsing-remitting, secondary progressive and progressive-relapsing multiple sclerosis.

This clonotype showed up just a few times. Its antigen is unknown. Tagging with unique molecular identifiers was a feature of the TCR beta cDNA libraries. A single record per CDR3 protein comes from TCRdb applying MiXCR to the PCR reads. Counted here are some 800,000 distinct CDR3 sequences, under 60% occurring once; the ten biggest clones make up roughly 5.2%. Study results and limitations: In patients, roughly five TRBV segments were more frequent than in controls, with TRBV5-6, TRBV5-1 and TRBV20-1 among them.

The CDR3 spans 15 residues. Germline V lookup: CDR1 SGHAT, CDR2 FQDESV (reference sequence). V was clipped by 5 bases and J by 3 bases; unmatched bases: 5. The V call is TRBV11-1, the J call TRBJ2-2; 8 bases are a match to TRBD1. The receptor was isolated from a girl aged 10-17 years with multiple sclerosis. Sequencing was carried out using blood. CDR3 protein: CASSRDRGYTGELFF. CDR3 in DNA: TGTGCCAGCAGCCGCGACAGGGGTTACACCGGGGAGCTGTTTTTT.